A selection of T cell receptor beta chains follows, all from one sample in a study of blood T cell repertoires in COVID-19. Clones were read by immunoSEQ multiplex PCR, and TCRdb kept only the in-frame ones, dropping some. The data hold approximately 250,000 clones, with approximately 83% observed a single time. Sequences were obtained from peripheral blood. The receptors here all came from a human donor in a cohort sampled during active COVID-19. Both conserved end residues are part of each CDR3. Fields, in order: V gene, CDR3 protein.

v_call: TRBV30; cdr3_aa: CAWTPGTLSTDTQYF
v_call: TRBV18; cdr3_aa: CASSPGGNEQFF
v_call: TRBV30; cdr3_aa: CAWSPGTGDNQPQHF
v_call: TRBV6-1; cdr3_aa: CASSETGQGRSTDTQYF
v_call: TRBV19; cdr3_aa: CASSISQRGGSSINTGELFF
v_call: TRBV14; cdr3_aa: CASSGGTGLYNSPLHF
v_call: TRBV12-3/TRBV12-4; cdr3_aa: CASSSYRDYYTF
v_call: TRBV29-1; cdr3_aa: CSVDKGTGNPEAFF
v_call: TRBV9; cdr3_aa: CASSPTGGLGETQYF
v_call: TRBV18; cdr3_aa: CASSPPGQARDTQYF
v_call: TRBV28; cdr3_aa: CASSDRYEQYF
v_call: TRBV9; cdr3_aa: CASSVGGGYSYNEQFF
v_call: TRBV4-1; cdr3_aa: CASSQVTGGADTQYF
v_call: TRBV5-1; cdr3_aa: CASSLGGRGSDEQFF
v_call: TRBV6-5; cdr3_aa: CASSRDRGYNEQFF
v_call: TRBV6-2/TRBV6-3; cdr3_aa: CASSPDGTGGIYEQYF
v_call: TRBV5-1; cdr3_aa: CASSRQGWTDTQYF
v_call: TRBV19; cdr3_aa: CASKGQGASYGYTF
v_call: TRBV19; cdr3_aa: CASSVGQGNTEAFF
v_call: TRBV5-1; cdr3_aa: CASSPGTGSTDTQYF
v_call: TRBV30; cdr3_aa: CAWNAGVAKNIQYF
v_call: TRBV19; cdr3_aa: CASSIVRAPIHEQYF
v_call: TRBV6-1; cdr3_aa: CASSEAGRGLSSYNEQFF
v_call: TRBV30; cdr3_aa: CAWTGLAGRADTQYF
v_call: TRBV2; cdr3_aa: CASTDGGTQYF
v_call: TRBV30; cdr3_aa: CAWSPGTGQGYTF
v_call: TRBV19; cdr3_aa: CASSIMGQGTETQYF
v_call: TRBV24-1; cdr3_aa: CATSDWGGRAADTQYF
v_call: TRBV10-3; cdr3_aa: CAITGGGTSGGLSSYEQYF
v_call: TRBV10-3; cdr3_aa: CAISGLAGNNEQFF
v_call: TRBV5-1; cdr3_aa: CASSFSAADTQYF
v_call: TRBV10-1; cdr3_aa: CASSERGANTGELFF
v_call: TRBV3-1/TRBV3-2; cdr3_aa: CASSSYYEQYF
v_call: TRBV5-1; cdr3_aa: CASSLGDRVFGETQYF
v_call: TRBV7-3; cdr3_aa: CASSLRVAGGPREQFF
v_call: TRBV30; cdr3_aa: CAWSVQQGWQFF
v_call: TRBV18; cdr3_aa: CASSPARYSYEQYF
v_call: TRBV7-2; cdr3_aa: CASSWGAGQGAGANVLTF
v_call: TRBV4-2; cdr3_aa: CASSQEGTRSHEQYF
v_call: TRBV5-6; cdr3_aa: CASSLLQQYQETQYF